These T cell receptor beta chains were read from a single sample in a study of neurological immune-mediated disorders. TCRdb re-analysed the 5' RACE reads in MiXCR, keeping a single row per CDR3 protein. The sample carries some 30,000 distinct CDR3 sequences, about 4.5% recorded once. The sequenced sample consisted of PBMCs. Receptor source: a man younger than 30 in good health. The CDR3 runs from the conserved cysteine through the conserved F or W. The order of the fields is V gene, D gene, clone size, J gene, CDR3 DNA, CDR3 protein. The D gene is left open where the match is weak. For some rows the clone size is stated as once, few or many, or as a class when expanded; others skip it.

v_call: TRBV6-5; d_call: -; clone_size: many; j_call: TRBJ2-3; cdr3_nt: TGTGCCAGCAGTTACGACACAGATACGCAGTATTTT; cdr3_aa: CASSYDTDTQYF
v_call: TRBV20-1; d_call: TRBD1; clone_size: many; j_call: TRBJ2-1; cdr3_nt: TGCAGTGTCCAGGGGGCTTCCAATGAGCAGTTCTTC; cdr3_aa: CSVQGASNEQFF
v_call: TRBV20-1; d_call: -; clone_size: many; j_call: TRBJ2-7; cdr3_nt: TGCAGTGCTTCTGGTTGGGGGAGCTCCTACGAGCAGTACTTC; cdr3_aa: CSASGWGSSYEQYF
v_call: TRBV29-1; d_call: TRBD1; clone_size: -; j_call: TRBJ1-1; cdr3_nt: TGCAGCGTTGAACCCCGGACAGGGGAAGGTACTGAAGCTTTCTTT; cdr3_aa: CSVEPRTGEGTEAFF
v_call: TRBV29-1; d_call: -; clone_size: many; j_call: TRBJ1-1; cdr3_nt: TGCAGCGTCGGGACAAAGGGAACTGAAGCTTTCTTT; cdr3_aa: CSVGTKGTEAFF
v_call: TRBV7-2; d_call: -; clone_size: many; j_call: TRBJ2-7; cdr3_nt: TGTGCCAGCAGCTTAGACGCGCCGGGGTTAGGGGAGCAGTACTTC; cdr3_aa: CASSLDAPGLGEQYF
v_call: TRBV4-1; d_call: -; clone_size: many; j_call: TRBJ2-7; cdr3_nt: TGCGCCAGCAGCCAAGTGCCGGACAGCTCCTACGAGCAGTACTTC; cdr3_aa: CASSQVPDSSYEQYF
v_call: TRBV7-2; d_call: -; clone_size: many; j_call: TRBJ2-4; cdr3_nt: TGTGCCAGCAGCTTTCGGGACAAAAACATTCAGTACTTC; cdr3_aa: CASSFRDKNIQYF
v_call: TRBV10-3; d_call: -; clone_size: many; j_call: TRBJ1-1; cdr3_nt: TGTGCCATCAGTGAAACAGGGCCCTACACTGAAGCTTTCTTT; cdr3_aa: CAISETGPYTEAFF
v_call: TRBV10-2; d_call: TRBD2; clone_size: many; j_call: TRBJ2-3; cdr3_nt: TGCGCCAGCAGCCCCAGAGAGGTGCTAGCGGGGTTCACAGATACGCAGTATTTT; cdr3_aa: CASSPREVLAGFTDTQYF
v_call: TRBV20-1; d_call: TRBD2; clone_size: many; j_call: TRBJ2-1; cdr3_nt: TGCAGTGCCAATAGCGGGGGGGCATTCAATGAGCAGTTCTTC; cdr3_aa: CSANSGGAFNEQFF
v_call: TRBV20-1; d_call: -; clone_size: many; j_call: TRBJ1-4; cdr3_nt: TGCAGTGCTAGACCTGGTCCCATAGGTGAAAAACTGTTTTTT; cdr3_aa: CSARPGPIGEKLFF
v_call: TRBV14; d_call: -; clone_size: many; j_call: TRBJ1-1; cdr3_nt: TGTGCCAGCAGCCAGGGGATTAACACTGAAGCTTTCTTT; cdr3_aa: CASSQGINTEAFF
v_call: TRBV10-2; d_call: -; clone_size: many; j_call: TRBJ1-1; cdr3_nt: TGCGCCAGCAGTGAAGGTCTGTCGGTCACTGAAGCTTTCTTT; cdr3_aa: CASSEGLSVTEAFF
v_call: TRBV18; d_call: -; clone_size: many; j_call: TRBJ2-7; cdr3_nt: TGTGCCAGCTCCCTTTTAGGGAATAGCCTCTACGAGCAGTACTTC; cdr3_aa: CASSLLGNSLYEQYF
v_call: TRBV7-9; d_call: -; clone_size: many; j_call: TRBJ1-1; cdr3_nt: TGTGCCAGCAGCCAGATGTCGTTCGGGGAAGCTTTCTTT; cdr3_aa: CASSQMSFGEAFF
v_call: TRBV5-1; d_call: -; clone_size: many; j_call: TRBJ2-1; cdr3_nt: TGCGCCAGCAGCTTGGGGGAGGAACTACGCAATGAGCAGTTCTTC; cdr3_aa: CASSLGEELRNEQFF
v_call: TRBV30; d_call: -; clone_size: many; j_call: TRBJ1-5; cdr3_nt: TGTGCCTGGAGTGTACCCTCCGGGACTCATCAGCCCCAGCATTTT; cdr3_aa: CAWSVPSGTHQPQHF
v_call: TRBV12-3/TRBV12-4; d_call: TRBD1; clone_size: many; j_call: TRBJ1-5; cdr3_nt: TGTGCCAGCAGTCTGACAGGGACTAGCAATCAGCCCCAGCATTTT; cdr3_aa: CASSLTGTSNQPQHF
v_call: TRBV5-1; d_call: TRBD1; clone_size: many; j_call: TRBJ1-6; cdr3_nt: TGCGCCAGCAGCTTGGACAGGGGTAATTCACCCCTCCACTTT; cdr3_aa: CASSLDRGNSPLHF
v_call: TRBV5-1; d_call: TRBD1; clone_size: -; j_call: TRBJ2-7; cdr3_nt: TGCGCCAGCAGCCCCGCCCGGGACAGGGACTACGAGCAGTACTTC; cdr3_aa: CASSPARDRDYEQYF
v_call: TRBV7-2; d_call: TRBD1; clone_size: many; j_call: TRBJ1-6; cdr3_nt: TGTGCCAGCAGCTTGCAGGGGGCAATGGGTTCACCCCTCCACTTT; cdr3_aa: CASSLQGAMGSPLHF
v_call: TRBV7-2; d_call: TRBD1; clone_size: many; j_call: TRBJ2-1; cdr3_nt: TGTGCCAGCGGACAGGCTTCCCGTGAGCAGTTCTTC; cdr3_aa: CASGQASREQFF
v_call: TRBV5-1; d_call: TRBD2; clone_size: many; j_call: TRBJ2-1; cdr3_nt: TGCGCCAGCAGCCCCGAGGCTAGCGGGTACAATGAGCAGTTCTTC; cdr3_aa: CASSPEASGYNEQFF
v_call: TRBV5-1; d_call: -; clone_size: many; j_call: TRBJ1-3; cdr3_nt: TGCGCCAGCAGCTTGGGGACAGTCTCTGGAAACACCATATATTTT; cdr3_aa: CASSLGTVSGNTIYF
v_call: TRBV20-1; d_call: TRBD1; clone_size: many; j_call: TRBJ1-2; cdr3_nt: TGCAGTGCTAGAGAGGCAGGGGGATCCTATGGCTACACCTTC; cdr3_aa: CSAREAGGSYGYTF
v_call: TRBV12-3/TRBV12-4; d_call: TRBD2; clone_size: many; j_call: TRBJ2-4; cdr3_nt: TGTGCCAGCGGAACTAGCGGGGGCGGGATGAACATTCAGTACTTC; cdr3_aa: CASGTSGGGMNIQYF
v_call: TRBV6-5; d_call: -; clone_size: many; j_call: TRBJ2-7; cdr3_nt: TGTGCCAGCAGCCTACAGGGCCCGCCCTACGAGCAGTACTTC; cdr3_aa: CASSLQGPPYEQYF
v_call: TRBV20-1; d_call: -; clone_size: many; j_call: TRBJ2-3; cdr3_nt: TGCAGTGCTAGTAGACAGGGCACAGATACGCAGTATTTT; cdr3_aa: CSASRQGTDTQYF
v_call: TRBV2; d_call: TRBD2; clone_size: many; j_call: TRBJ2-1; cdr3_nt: TGTGCCAGCAGTGTTAGCGGGGGGGCTAATGAGCAGTTCTTC; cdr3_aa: CASSVSGGANEQFF
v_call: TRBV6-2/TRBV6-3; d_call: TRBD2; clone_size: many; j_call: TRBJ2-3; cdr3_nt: TGTGCCAGCAGCCCGCTAGCGGGGGCTAGCACAGATACGCAGTATTTT; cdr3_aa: CASSPLAGASTDTQYF
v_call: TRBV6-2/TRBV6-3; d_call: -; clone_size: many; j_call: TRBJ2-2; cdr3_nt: TGTGCCAGCAGGCCAGCCTCACAAAACACCGGGGAGCTGTTTTTT; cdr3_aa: CASRPASQNTGELFF
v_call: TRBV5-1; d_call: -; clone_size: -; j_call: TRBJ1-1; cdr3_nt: TGCGCCAGCAGCTTTTTAGGGGCCAGGGCGGATTACTATGAAGCTTTCTTT; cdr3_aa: CASSFLGARADYYEAFF
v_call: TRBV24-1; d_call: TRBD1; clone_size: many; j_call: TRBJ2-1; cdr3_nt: TGTGCCACCAGTGACCCTCGGCAGGGGGCTGGGCAGTTCTTC; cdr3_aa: CATSDPRQGAGQFF
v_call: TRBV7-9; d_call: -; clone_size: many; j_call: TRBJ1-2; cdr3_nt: TGTGCCAGCAGCTTAATCGGGGCAGGAGACTATGGCTACACCTTC; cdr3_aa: CASSLIGAGDYGYTF
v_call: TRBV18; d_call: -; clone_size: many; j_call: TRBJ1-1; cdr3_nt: TGTGCCAGCTCACCAGGAGGGAACACTGAAGCTTTCTTT; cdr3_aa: CASSPGGNTEAFF
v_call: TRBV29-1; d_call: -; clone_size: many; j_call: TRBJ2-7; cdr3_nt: TGCAGCGTTCGGGCATACCGGGACGAGCAGTACTTC; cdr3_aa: CSVRAYRDEQYF